The T cell receptor (beta chain) under discussion was sequenced for a study of blood T cells in healthy people across ages. V lost 4 bases, J lost 4 bases, and 4 bases stayed unmatched. This CDR3 contains 14 residues. CDR1 is MNHEY, CDR2 SVGAGI, per germline. Alongside a J-beta primer mix, a sample-barcoded 5' primer served in a second PCR lasting about 7 to 11 cycles. Template switching added a 12-random-nucleotide identifier to every cDNA molecule. Using its own MiXCR run on the 5' RACE reads, TCRdb lists one record per CDR3 protein. The table shows roughly 1,500,000 distinct CDR3 sequences, with roughly 32% occurring only once.

V usage is TRBV6-5 and J usage is TRBJ1-2; 9 nucleotides match TRBD1. Material: blood. The clonotype was recovered from a woman aged 30 to 39 in good health. The CDR3 loop is CASSWTGAVYGYTF. DNA of the CDR3: TGTGCCAGCAGTTGGACAGGGGCCGTCTATGGCTACACCTTC.